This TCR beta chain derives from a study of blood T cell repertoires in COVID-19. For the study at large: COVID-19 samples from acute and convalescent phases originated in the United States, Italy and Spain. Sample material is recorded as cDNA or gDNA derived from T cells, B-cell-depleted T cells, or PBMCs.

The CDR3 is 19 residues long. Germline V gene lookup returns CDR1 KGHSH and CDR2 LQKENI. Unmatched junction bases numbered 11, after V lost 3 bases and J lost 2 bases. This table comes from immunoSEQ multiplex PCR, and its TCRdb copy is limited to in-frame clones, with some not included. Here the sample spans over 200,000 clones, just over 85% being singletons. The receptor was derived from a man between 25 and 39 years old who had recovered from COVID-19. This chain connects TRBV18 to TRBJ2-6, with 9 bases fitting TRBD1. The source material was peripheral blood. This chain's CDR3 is CASSPQSGTGYAGANVLTF. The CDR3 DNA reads TGTGCCAGCTCACCCCAGTCCGGGACAGGGTATGCTGGGGCCAACGTCCTGACTTTC.